The next 9 T cell receptor beta chains were all read from a single sample in a study of shared clonotypes between healthy human individuals. Measured with immunoSEQ multiplex PCR; TCRdb has only the in-frame clones, and not every one. The sample lists fewer than 1.6 million clones; 98% were seen once. Sequenced input: naive CD4+ T cells sorted from blood. Subset noted: CD45RA+ positively selected. These receptors were collected from a man aged 25 to 45 in good health.

V usage is TRBV9 and J usage is TRBJ2-7; 7 bases map to TRBD2. This CDR3 contains 15 residues. J lost 4 bases, V lost 0 bases, and 7 bases had no gene match. Germline CDR1 SGDLS, CDR2 YYNGEE. The CDR3 DNA is TGTGCCAGCAGCGTAGAAGAGGGCGGGAGTTACGAGCAGTACTTC. This codes for CASSVEEGGSYEQYF.

The gene calls are TRBV2 and TRBJ2-7; 14 bases align to TRBD2. The CDR3 runs to 17 residues. Germline lookup yields CDR1 SNHLY and CDR2 FYNNEI. V shed 6 bases, J shed 3 bases, and the junction held 10 bases outside the gene matches. The CDR3 region has the DNA TGTGCCAGCAGCGGACTAGCGGGAGGCTCGTTTATCTACGAGCAGTACTTC. Amino acid sequence: CASSGLAGGSFIYEQYF.

Details on this clone: This same CDR3 is encoded by further DNA sequences in the sample. The rearrangement links TRBV6-5 to TRBJ2-3; either TRBD1 or TRBD2 may supply D (7 bases each). Trimming cost V 6 bases and J 6 bases, with 10 bases left between them. Germline V gene data show CDR1 as MNHEY and CDR2 as SVGAGI. The CDR3 consists of 12 residues. This CDR3 reads CASSRGGDTQYF. Here the CDR3 DNA reads TGTGCCAGCAGCAGGGGGGGGGATACGCAGTATTTT.

This chain links TRBV29-1 with TRBJ2-7; 9 positions agree with TRBD2. Germline values: CDR1 SQVTM, CDR2 ANQGSEA. Losses at the gene ends were 5 bases for V and 6 bases for J; bases not matched to a gene: 11. The CDR3 totals 14 residues. This CDR3 is CSVRLAGTIGEQYF. The CDR3 bases are TGCAGCGTTCGGCTAGCGGGAACCATCGGCGAGCAGTACTTC.

The gene calls are TRBV10-3 and TRBJ1-2; TRBD1 matches 7 bases. V lost 0 bases and J lost 11; bases outside the gene matches: 6. CDR1 and CDR2 from the germline V gene are ENHRY and SYGVKD. The CDR3 is made up of 13 amino acids. CDR3 sequence (DNA): TGTGCCATCAGTGAGTCGAGACAGGGTGTTTACACCTTC. This codes for CAISESRQGVYTF.

To note about this clone: The sample holds other DNA sequences that translate to the same CDR3. The V gene is TRBV11-2, the J gene TRBJ2-7, with D possibly matching TRBD1 (5 bases). CDR1 is SGHAT and CDR2 is FQNNGV in the germline V gene. This CDR3 spans 14 amino acids. V was cut by 0 bases and J by 4 bases, with 10 bases left in between. CDR3 bases: TGTGCCAGCAGCTTAGAGGCAGGGCGGTACGAGCAGTACTTC. Translation: CASSLEAGRYEQYF.

The chain uses TRBV27 and TRBJ2-2, with 7 bases identical to TRBD2. Germline trimming cut 5 bases from V and 2 bases from J; bases unmatched to any gene: 8. Germline-derived CDR1 and CDR2 are MNHEY and SMNVEV (reference sequence). The CDR3 covers 16 residues. The CDR3 DNA follows: TGTGCCAGCAGTCGGATAGCGGGCCTAAACACCGGGGAGCTGTTTTTT. Translation gives CASSRIAGLNTGELFF.

The V gene is TRBV10-1, the J gene TRBJ2-3, with D tentatively TRBD2 (6 bases). V lost 2 bases and J lost 5, with 23 bases in between. Germline CDR1 WNHNN, CDR2 SYGVQD (reference sequence). The CDR3 is made up of 18 amino acids. The CDR3 region is CASSEASARVGGRDTQYF. As DNA, the CDR3 is TGCGCCAGCAGTGAGGCTAGCGCACGGGTCGGTGGTCGAGATACGCAGTATTTT.

Only one count was recorded for this clone. The V and J genes are TRBV6-5 and TRBJ2-6; no clear D. CDR1 and CDR2 (germline): MNHEY, SVGAGI. This CDR3 has 14 amino acids. V was clipped by 5 bases and J by 4 bases, with 9 bases between them. CDR3 in DNA: TGTGCCAGCAGTGGACCTGCCGGGGCCAACGTCCTGACTTTC. Its translation: CASSGPAGANVLTF.